The 18 T cell receptor beta chains below all came from one sample that was sequenced in a study of cytomegalovirus exposure and HLA in healthy donors. PCR used 60 Vbeta primers and 13 Jbeta primers. This table comes from immunoSEQ multiplex PCR, and its TCRdb copy is limited to in-frame clones, with some not included. The sample consists of over 45,000 clones, roughly 80% of them appearing once. The sequencing sample was made of PBMCs. These receptor sequences come from a man aged 25 to 40 in good health and CMV-seronegative.

The V call is TRBV7-9, the J call TRBJ1-5, with 12 bases that match TRBD1. V lost 0 bases to trimming and J lost 8 bases; unmatched junction nucleotides: 14. CDR1 is SEHNR and CDR2 is FQNEAQ in the germline V gene (reference sequence). The CDR3 has 19 amino acids. CDR3 sequence: CASSLAGGQGATGREPQHF. The CDR3 nucleotides read TGTGCCAGCAGCTTAGCGGGGGGACAGGGGGCTACCGGGAGGGAGCCCCAGCATTTT.

A single count supports this clone. The chain joins TRBV25-1 to TRBJ1-6; D remains ambiguous. V lost 3 bases and J 6 bases, leaving 15 bases between the germline ends. CDR3 size: 16 residues. Germline V gene lookup returns CDR1 MGHDK and CDR2 SYGVNS. In DNA form, the CDR3 reads TGTGCCAGCAGTGACCCCGGGAGGACGGCTAATTCACCCCTCCACTTT. Protein: CASSDPGRTANSPLHF.

The chain links TRBV5-4 to TRBJ1-6, with 9 positions matching TRBD1. The V gene's germline CDR1 is SGHNT and CDR2 YYREEE (reference sequence). The CDR3 runs 17 residues. J lost 5 bases, V lost 4 bases, and 10 bases had no gene match. The CDR3 coding sequence is TGTGCCAGCAGCACGGGACAGGGTCTCTTTGATAATTCACCCCTCCACTTT. This translates into CASSTGQGLFDNSPLHF. Full variable domain (remainder filled in from reference TRBV5-4 and TRBJ1-6): ETGVTQSPTHLIKTRGQQVTLRCSSQSGHNTVSWYQQALGQGPQFIFQYYREEENGRGNFPPRFSGLQFPNYSSELNVNALELDDSALYLCASSTGQGLFDNSPLHFGNGTRLTVT.

The chain is built from TRBV2 and TRBJ1-2; perhaps TRBD1 as D (6 bases). V lost 5 bases and J lost 3, with 13 bases in between. Germline values: CDR1 SNHLY, CDR2 FYNNEI. The CDR3 contains 14 residues. The CDR3 here is CASSSNRDDYGYTF. CDR3 DNA sequence: TGTGCCAGCAGTAGTAACAGGGATGACTATGGCTACACCTTC.

The chain has TRBV15 and TRBJ1-1; no clear D gene. Germline CDR1 reads LNHNV; CDR2 reads YYDKDF (reference sequence). This CDR3 is 13 amino acids long. With 4 bases removed from V and 11 bases from J, the gap between germline ends came to 17 bases. The CDR3: CATSTPRTEKAFF. The CDR3 coding sequence is TGTGCCACCAGCACCCCCAGGACTGAAAAGGCTTTCTTT. The full variable domain, rest sourced from reference TRBV15 and TRBJ1-1, is DAMVIQNPRYQVTQFGKPVTLSCSQTLNHNVMYWYQQKSSQAPKLLFHYYDKDFNNEADTPDNFQSRRPNTSFCFLDIRSPGLGDTAMYLCATSTPRTEKAFFGQGTRLTVV.

The V call is TRBV14, the J call TRBJ2-1, with 9 nucleotides matching TRBD2. CDR1 and CDR2 from the germline V gene are SGHDN and FVKESK. With 0 bases clipped from V and 7 bases from J, the junction kept 10 bases outside the gene matches. CDR3 size: 17 residues. Written as DNA, the CDR3 is TGTGCCAGCAGCCAAGATACGCGCGGGAGGGCCGGGAATGAGCAGTTCTTC. As protein: CASSQDTRGRAGNEQFF.

This chain joins TRBV2 and TRBJ2-2, with 9 bases that match TRBD1. With V trimmed by 6 bases and J by 7 bases, 12 bases remained unmatched. The CDR3 covers 16 residues. CDR1 is SNHLY, CDR2 FYNNEI, per germline. The CDR3 loop is CASSLGTGRASGELFF. CDR3 sequence (DNA): TGTGCCAGCAGCTTAGGGACAGGGCGGGCGAGCGGGGAGCTGTTTTTT.

This sequence joins TRBV30 and TRBJ2-5; 15 bases agree with TRBD2. This CDR3 is built from 15 residues. With 2 bases clipped from V and 4 bases from J, the junction kept 2 bases outside the gene matches. Germline V gene lookup returns CDR1 GTSNPN and CDR2 SVGIG (reference sequence). CDR3 coding DNA: TGTGCCTGGAGTCTGGGACTAGCGGGAGGAGAGACCCAGTACTTC. Its translation is CAWSLGLAGGETQYF.

CDR3 amino acids: CASSSDRGSQPQHF. The DNA of the CDR3 is TGTGCCAGCAGCTCGGACAGGGGAAGTCAGCCCCAGCATTTT. The rearrangement links TRBV5-8 to TRBJ1-5, with TRBD1 identical over 9 bases. V dropped 3 bases and J dropped 6; count of bases not matched to a gene: 4. The CDR3 runs 14 residues. Germline CDR1 and CDR2: SGHTS and YDEGEE.

The V gene is TRBV2, the J gene TRBJ2-1; 7 bases map to TRBD1. With V trimmed by 8 bases and J by 0 bases, 22 bases remained unmatched. Germline assignment: CDR1 SNHLY and CDR2 FYNNEI. The CDR3 consists of 20 residues. DNA of the CDR3: TGTGCCAGCGGAAACGGGCCGTCGGTTACAGGGGATAGCTCCTACAATGAGCAGTTCTTC. Residues: CASGNGPSVTGDSSYNEQFF.

The rearrangement links TRBV4-1 to TRBJ2-1; 10 bases are shared with TRBD2. This CDR3 has 15 residues. Germline CDR1 is MGHRA and CDR2 is YSYEKL. Unmatched junction bases numbered 10, after V lost 4 bases and J lost 10 bases. CDR3 DNA: TGCGCCAGCAGCCCAAGGGCTAGCGGGGGCCAGGAGCAGTTCTTC. Its protein product is CASSPRASGGQEQFF.

The V and J genes are TRBV12-5 and TRBJ2-3, with no clear D. The CDR3 consists of 14 residues. The germline CDR1 and CDR2 sequences are LGHNT and FRNRAP. Trimming took off 1 base at V and 2 bases at J, with 7 bases between the two ends. CDR3 loop: CASGLGQITDTQYF. In nucleotides, the CDR3 is TGTGCTAGTGGTTTGGGGCAGATCACAGATACGCAGTATTTT.

V is TRBV6-4 and J is TRBJ1-5; 11 nucleotides agree with TRBD1. Germline V gene data show CDR1 as MRHNA and CDR2 as SNTAGT. CDR3 length equals 13 residues. Trimming took 6 bases from V and 7 from J; bases not matched to a gene: 2. CDR3 sequence: CASRGQGGQPQHF. CDR3 DNA sequence: TGTGCCAGCAGGGGACAGGGGGGGCAGCCCCAGCATTTT.

The genes are TRBV18 and TRBJ1-2; possibly TRBD1 for D (6 bases). Germline assignment: CDR1 KGHSH and CDR2 LQKENI. The ends were cut back, 3 bases at V and 5 bases at J, with 16 bases in the middle. This CDR3 comprises 15 residues. The CDR3 DNA sequence: TGTGCCAGCTCACCCGCCGGACAGTCGGGATATGGCTACACCTTC. Translated, it gives CASSPAGQSGYGYTF.

This chain uses TRBV6-6 with TRBJ2-1; D might be TRBD1 (6 bases). V lost 9 bases and J 5 bases, leaving 17 bases between the germline ends. Germline V gene lookup returns CDR1 MNHNY and CDR2 SVGAGI (reference sequence). This CDR3 region has 14 residues. The CDR3 region is CASRKGVWDNEQFF. CDR3 nucleotides: TGTGCCAGTCGAAAGGGGGTCTGGGACAATGAGCAGTTCTTC.

The chain couples TRBV5-1 to TRBJ2-5, with 12 bases fitting TRBD2. The CDR3 is 17 amino acids. From germline, CDR1 is SGHRS and CDR2 YFSETQ. V gave up 0 bases and J gave up 5 bases; unmatched junction bases: 8. The CDR3 DNA sequence: TGCGCCAGCAGCTTGGGGACTAGCGGGAAACTTTACGAGACCCAGTACTTC. Translated: CASSLGTSGKLYETQYF.

The genes are TRBV30 and TRBJ1-5; D is undetermined. CDR1 is GTSNPN, CDR2 SVGIG, per germline (reference sequence). Trimming took 0 bases from V and 4 from J, leaving 7 bases between them. The CDR3 has 13 amino acids. This CDR3 is CAWSVAGNQPQHF. CDR3 in DNA: TGTGCCTGGAGTGTAGCGGGAAATCAGCCCCAGCATTTT. The full variable domain, completed using reference TRBV30 and TRBJ1-5, is SQTIHQWPATLVQPVGSPLSLECTVEGTSNPNLYWYRQAAGRGLQLLFYSVGIGQISSEVPQNLSASRPQDRQFILSSKKLLLSDSGFYLCAWSVAGNQPQHFGDGTRLSIL.

The chain has TRBV6-4 and TRBJ1-5, with TRBD1 identical over 8 bases. Germline trimming cut 5 bases from V and 3 bases from J; bases unmatched to any gene: 6. This CDR3 comprises 15 residues. CDR1 and CDR2 from the germline V gene are MRHNA and SNTAGT. In DNA form, the CDR3 reads TGTGCCAGCAGTCAAACAGGGGGGTCCAATCAGCCCCAGCATTTT. This translates into CASSQTGGSNQPQHF.